Only one count was recorded for the clone carrying this T cell receptor (beta chain). The data stem from a study of T cell changes during pregnancy in multiple sclerosis. The junction had 11 bases not matched to a gene; V was cut back by 7 bases and J by 0 bases. The CDR3 extends over 16 amino acids. The germline CDR1 and CDR2 sequences are SQVTM and ANQGSEA. Profiled with immunoSEQ multiplex PCR; TCRdb holds only in-frame clones, not every one. The sample lists about 26,000 clones, 89% seen once, with 16% in the top ten. The gene calls are TRBV29-1 and TRBJ1-3; 8 bases align to TRBD1. The source of this sequence is a female donor with multiple sclerosis, enrolled in a pregnancy study. The sequenced sample was CD8+ T cells from peripheral blood mononuclear cells, obtained in the second trimester of pregnancy. CDR3 DNA: TGCAGCGCCCTAGGCCGGGACAGGAGCTCTGGAAACACCATATATTTT. This codes for CSALGRDRSSGNTIYF.